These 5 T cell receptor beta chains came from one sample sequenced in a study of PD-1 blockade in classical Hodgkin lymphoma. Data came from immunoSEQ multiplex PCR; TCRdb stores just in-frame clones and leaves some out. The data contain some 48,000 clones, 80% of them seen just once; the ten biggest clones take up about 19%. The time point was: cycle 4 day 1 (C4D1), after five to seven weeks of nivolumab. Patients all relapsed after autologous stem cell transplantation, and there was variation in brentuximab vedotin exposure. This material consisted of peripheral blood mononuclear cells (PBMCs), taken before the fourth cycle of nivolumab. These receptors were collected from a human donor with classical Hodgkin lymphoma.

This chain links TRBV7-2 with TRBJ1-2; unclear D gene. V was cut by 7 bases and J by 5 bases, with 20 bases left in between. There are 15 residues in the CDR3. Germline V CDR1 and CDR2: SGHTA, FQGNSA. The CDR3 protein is CASTTVPGISYGYTF. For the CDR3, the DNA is TGTGCCAGCACCACCGTCCCCGGCATTTCATATGGCTACACCTTC.

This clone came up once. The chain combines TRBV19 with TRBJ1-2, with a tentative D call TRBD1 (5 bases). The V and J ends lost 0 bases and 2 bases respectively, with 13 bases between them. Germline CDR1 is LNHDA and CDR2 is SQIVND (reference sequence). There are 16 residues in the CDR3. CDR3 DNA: TGTGCCAGTAGTATAGATGAGGGGTCAGGGAACTATGGCTACACCTTC. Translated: CASSIDEGSGNYGYTF.

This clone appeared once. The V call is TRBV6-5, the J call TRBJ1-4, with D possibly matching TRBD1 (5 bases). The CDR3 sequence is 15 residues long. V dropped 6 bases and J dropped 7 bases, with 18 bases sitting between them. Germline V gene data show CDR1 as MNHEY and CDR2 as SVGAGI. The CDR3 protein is CASRGGTGASEKLFF. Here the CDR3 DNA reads TGTGCCAGCAGGGGAGGGACCGGGGCTTCTGAAAAACTGTTTTTT.

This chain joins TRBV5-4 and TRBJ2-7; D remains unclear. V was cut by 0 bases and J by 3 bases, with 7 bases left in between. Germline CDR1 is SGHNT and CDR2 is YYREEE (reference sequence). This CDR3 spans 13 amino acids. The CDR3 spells CASSLGPHYEQYF. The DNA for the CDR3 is TGTGCCAGCAGCTTGGGACCACACTACGAGCAGTACTTC.

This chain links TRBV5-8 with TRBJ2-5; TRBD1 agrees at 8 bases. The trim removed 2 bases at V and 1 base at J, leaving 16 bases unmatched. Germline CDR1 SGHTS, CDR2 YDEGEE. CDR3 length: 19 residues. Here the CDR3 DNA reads TGTGCCAGCAGCTTTCGTAAAAAGGACAGGGCTCTAACCCAAGAGACCCAGTACTTC. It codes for CASSFRKKDRALTQETQYF.